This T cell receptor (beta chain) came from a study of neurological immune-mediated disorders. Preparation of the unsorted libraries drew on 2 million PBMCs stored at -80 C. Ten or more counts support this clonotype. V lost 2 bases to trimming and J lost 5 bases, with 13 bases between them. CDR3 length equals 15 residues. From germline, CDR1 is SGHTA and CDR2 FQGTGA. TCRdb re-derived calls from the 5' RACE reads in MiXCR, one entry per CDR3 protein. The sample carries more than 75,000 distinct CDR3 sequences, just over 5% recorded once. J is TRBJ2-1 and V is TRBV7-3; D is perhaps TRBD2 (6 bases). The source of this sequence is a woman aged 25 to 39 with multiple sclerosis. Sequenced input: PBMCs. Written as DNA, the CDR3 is TGTGCCAGCAGCTTAGGCCAGGAGGGCAACAATGAGCAGTTCTTC. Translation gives CASSLGQEGNNEQFF.